A selection of T cell receptor beta chains follows, all from one sample in a study of blood T cells in healthy people across ages. Via MiXCR, TCRdb re-called the 5' RACE reads, giving one row per CDR3 protein. Of about 1.6 million distinct CDR3 sequences in the sample, roughly 32% are singletons; the top ten hold 11%. Sequenced input: blood. These receptors came from a woman aged 25 to 39 in good health. Both conserved end residues are part of each CDR3. D genes are given only for firm matches. Part of the rows lack a size; the others show once, few, many or a class for expanded clones.

V: TRBV3-1; D: TRBD1; J: TRBJ2-7; size: few; DNA: TGTGCCAGCAGCCCGTCCGCTAGGAACAGGGGGCTTAACGAGCAGTACTTC; CDR3: CASSPSARNRGLNEQYF
V: TRBV6-2/TRBV6-3; D: .; J: TRBJ2-1; size: .; DNA: TGTGCCAGCAGGGGACTCAAGGGTCTATACAATGAGCAGTTCTTC; CDR3: CASRGLKGLYNEQFF
V: TRBV7-3; D: .; J: TRBJ2-1; size: .; DNA: TGTGCCAGCAGCGGCATCAGAACGAGCTACAATGAGCAGTTCTTC; CDR3: CASSGIRTSYNEQFF
V: TRBV20-1; D: .; J: TRBJ2-1; size: .; DNA: TGCAGTGCTAGAGAGGGCGTATCCTACAATGAGCAGTTCTTC; CDR3: CSAREGVSYNEQFF
V: TRBV4-1; D: .; J: TRBJ2-7; size: .; DNA: TGCGCCAGCAGCCAAAGGGACACGGGATACGAGCACTACTTC; CDR3: CASSQRDTGYEHYF
V: TRBV6-2/TRBV6-3; D: .; J: TRBJ2-1; size: few; DNA: TGTGCCAGCAGGGGAGACAGGTCCTACAATGAGCAGTTCTTC; CDR3: CASRGDRSYNEQFF
V: TRBV24-1; D: TRBD2; J: TRBJ2-3; size: once; DNA: TGTGCCACCAGTGATAGCCGGGAGGGCACAGGTACGCAGTATTTT; CDR3: CATSDSREGTGTQYF
V: TRBV29-1; D: .; J: TRBJ2-1; size: few; DNA: TGCAGCATAGAGAACAATGAGCAGTTCTTC; CDR3: CSIENNEQFF
V: TRBV12-3/TRBV12-4; D: TRBD2; J: TRBJ2-1; size: .; DNA: TGTGCCAGCAGGCGCTTGGGACTAGCGGTCGACAATGAGCAGTTCTTC; CDR3: CASRRLGLAVDNEQFF
V: TRBV12-3/TRBV12-4; D: .; J: TRBJ2-5; size: few; DNA: TGTGCCAGCAGTGCAGCCCCCGCCCAAGAGACCCAGTACTTC; CDR3: CASSAAPAQETQYF
V: TRBV14; D: .; J: TRBJ2-4; size: .; DNA: TGTGCCAGCAGCCATACGGGAAGTGAGGAATGGGCCAAAAACGTTCAGTACTTC; CDR3: CASSHTGSEEWAKNVQYF
V: TRBV5-8; D: .; J: TRBJ2-5; size: .; DNA: TGTGCCAGCAGCTTGGTTGAGACAGGCAAGAATGAGCAGTACTTC; CDR3: CASSLVETGKNEQYF
V: TRBV21-1; D: .; J: TRBJ2-5; size: .; DNA: TGTGCCAGCAGCCACCGTGTGGTACACCAAGAGACCCAGTACTTC; CDR3: CASSHRVVHQETQYF
V: TRBV7-9; D: .; J: TRBJ2-5; size: many; DNA: TGTGCCAGCAGCATAGACGCCGAGACCCAGTACTTC; CDR3: CASSIDAETQYF
V: TRBV10-3; D: TRBD2; J: TRBJ2-7; size: many; DNA: TGTGCCATCAGTGTAGCGACTAGCGTAACCTACGAGCAGTACTTC; CDR3: CAISVATSVTYEQYF
V: TRBV10-3; D: TRBD1; J: TRBJ1-2; size: .; DNA: TGTGCCATCAGTGGTTCGGGACAGGGGATGCCTGGCTACACCTTC; CDR3: CAISGSGQGMPGYTF
V: TRBV20-1; D: .; J: TRBJ1-4; size: .; DNA: TGCAGTGCTGAGGGCGCTTGGCAGAGGCTGTTTTTT; CDR3: CSAEGAWQRLFF
V: TRBV4-1; D: .; J: TRBJ1-5; size: few; DNA: TGCGCCAGCAGCCAAGACTGGAGTCAGCCCCAGCATTTT; CDR3: CASSQDWSQPQHF